What follows are 8 T cell receptor beta chains derived from one specimen sequenced in a study of control samples from healthy donors and cancer patients. Generated by immunoSEQ multiplex PCR, the TCRdb table keeps only in-frame clones and is missing some. The data show 150,000 to 200,000 clones, more than 85% seen once. The sequencing sample was made of blood. The source of these receptors is a middle-aged woman in good health.

The J gene is TRBJ2-5, the V gene TRBV24-1, with D possibly being TRBD1 or TRBD2 (5 bases each). The CDR3 sequence is 15 residues long. Germline assignment: CDR1 KGHDR and CDR2 SFDVKD. V was cut by 4 bases and J by 4 bases, with 15 bases left in between. CDR3 DNA: TGTGCCACCAGTGACTCGGGACCGAACTCAGAGACCCAGTACTTC. It yields the protein CATSDSGPNSETQYF.

The CDR3 loop reads CASSTTWVQETQYF. The CDR3 DNA sequence: TGTGCCAGCAGCACTACGTGGGTTCAAGAGACCCAGTACTTC. The chain has TRBV5-4 and TRBJ2-5; D remains unclear. V was cut by 4 bases and J by 2 bases, with 12 bases left in between. This CDR3 spans 14 amino acids. Germline CDR1 and CDR2: SGHNT and YYREEE (reference sequence).

This clone was seen a single time. The chain is built from TRBV5-1 and TRBJ2-5; D unresolved. Trimming removed 1 base at V and 1 base at J, with 5 bases between. The CDR3 sequence is 13 residues long. Germline V CDR1 and CDR2: SGHRS, YFSETQ. The CDR3 sequence: CASSLLVQETQYF. CDR3 bases: TGCGCCAGCAGCTTGTTGGTCCAAGAGACCCAGTACTTC.

The V gene is TRBV5-3, the J gene TRBJ2-7, with D perhaps being TRBD1 or TRBD2 (5 bases each). TRBV5-3 is reported as an ORF; its role is uncertain. The CDR3 sequence is 14 residues long. The V gene lost 3 bases and the J gene lost 3 bases, with 13 bases spanning the gap. For the CDR3, the DNA is TGTGCCAGAAGCTCCCGGGACGGGATCTACGAGCAGTACTTC. Protein product: CARSSRDGIYEQYF.

This chain links TRBV18 with TRBJ2-1; 8 positions agree with TRBD1. The CDR3 extends over 17 amino acids. J gave up 4 bases and V 3 bases, and 11 bases lay outside the gene matches. From germline, CDR1 is KGHSH and CDR2 LQKENI. CDR3 sequence (DNA): TGTGCCAGCTCACCCATACCACAGGGGGTTCCTTACAATGAGCAGTTCTTC. It yields the protein CASSPIPQGVPYNEQFF.

The chain has TRBV25-1 and TRBJ2-7; TRBD1 or TRBD2 may be the D gene (5 bases each). CDR1 is MGHDK and CDR2 is SYGVNS in the germline V gene. The V end was cut by 3 bases, the J end by 6 bases, with 12 bases between. The CDR3 length is 13 residues. The CDR3 spells CASSEPGRGEQYF. In DNA form, the CDR3 reads TGTGCCAGCAGTGAGCCAGGGAGAGGCGAGCAGTACTTC.

V is TRBV7-9 and J is TRBJ2-2; D not resolved. Looked up from germline, CDR1 is SEHNR and CDR2 is FQNEAQ (reference sequence). With 5 bases removed from V and 2 bases from J, the gap between germline ends came to 12 bases. The CDR3 contains 15 residues. The CDR3 bases are TGTGCCAGCAGCCCCGTGAAGGACAACACCGGGGAGCTGTTTTTT. It specifies CASSPVKDNTGELFF.

The chain uses TRBV6-5 and TRBJ1-1; a possible D gene is TRBD1 (6 bases). This CDR3 contains 15 residues. Germline V gene lookup returns CDR1 MNHEY and CDR2 SVGAGI. V was cut by 6 bases and J by 1 base, with 15 bases left in between. The CDR3 DNA follows: TGTGCCAGCAGACTCTCGCCGACAGGGAACACTGAAGCTTTCTTT. This encodes CASRLSPTGNTEAFF.